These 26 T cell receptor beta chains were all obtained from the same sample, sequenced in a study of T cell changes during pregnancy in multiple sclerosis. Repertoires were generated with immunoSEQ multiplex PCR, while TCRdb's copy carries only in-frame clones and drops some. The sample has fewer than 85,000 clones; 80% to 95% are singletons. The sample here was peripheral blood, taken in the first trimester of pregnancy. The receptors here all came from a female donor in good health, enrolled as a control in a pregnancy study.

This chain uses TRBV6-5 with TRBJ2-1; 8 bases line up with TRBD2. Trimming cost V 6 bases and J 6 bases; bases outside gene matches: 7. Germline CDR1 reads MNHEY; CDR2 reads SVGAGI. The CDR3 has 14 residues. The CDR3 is CASRQRELSNEQFF. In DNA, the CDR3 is TGTGCCAGCAGGCAGCGGGAGCTTAGCAATGAGCAGTTCTTC.

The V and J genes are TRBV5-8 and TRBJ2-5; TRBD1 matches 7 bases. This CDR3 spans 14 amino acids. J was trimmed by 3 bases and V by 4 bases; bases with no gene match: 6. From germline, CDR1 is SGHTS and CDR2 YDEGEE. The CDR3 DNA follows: TGTGCCAGCAGCGCGACAGGGACCAAAGAGACCCAGTACTTC. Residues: CASSATGTKETQYF.

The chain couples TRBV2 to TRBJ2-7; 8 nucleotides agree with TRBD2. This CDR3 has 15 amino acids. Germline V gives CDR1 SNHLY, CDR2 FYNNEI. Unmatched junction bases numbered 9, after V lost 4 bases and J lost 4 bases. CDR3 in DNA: TGTGCCAGCAGTGGCGGGCTAGCGGGTCGATACGAGCAGTACTTC. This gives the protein CASSGGLAGRYEQYF.

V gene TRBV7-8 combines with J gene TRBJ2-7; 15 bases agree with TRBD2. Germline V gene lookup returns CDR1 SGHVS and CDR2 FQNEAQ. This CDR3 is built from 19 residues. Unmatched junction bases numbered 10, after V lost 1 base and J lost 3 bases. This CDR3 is CASSLVSMGLAGGLYEQYF. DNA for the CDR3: TGTGCCAGCAGCTTAGTCAGCATGGGACTAGCGGGAGGACTCTACGAGCAGTACTTC.

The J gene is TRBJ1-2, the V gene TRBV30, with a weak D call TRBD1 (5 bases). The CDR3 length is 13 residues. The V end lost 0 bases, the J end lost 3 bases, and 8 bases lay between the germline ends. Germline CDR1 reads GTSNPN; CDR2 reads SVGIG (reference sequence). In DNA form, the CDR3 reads TGTGCCTGGAGTGTACGCAGGGACTATGGCTACACCTTC. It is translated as CAWSVRRDYGYTF.

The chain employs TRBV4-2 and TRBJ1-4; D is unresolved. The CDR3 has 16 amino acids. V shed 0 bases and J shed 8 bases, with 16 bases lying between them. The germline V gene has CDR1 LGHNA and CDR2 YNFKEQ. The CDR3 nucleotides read TGTGCCAGCAGCCAAGATAAGGCCCGGGGAGGGGAAAAACTGTTTTTT. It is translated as CASSQDKARGGEKLFF.

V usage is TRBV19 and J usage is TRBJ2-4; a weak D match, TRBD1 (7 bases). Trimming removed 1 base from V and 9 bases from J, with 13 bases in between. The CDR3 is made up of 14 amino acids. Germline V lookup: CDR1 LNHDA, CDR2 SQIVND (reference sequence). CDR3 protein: CASSIGRDRGIQYF. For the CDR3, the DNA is TGTGCCAGTAGTATAGGGAGGGACAGAGGCATTCAGTACTTC.

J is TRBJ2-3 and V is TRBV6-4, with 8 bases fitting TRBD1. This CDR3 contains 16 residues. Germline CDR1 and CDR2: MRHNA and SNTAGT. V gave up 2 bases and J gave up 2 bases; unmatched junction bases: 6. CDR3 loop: CASSDQGTGPTDTQYF. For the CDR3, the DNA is TGTGCCAGCAGTGACCAGGGGACAGGACCCACAGATACGCAGTATTTT.

CDR3 DNA sequence: TGTGCCATCAGTGAGAACTGGGACAGTACCTACGAGCAGTACTTC. Translating it yields CAISENWDSTYEQYF. The rearrangement joins TRBV10-3 to TRBJ2-7; 7 bases align to TRBD1. Germline CDR1 reads ENHRY; CDR2 reads SYGVKD. Trimming took 2 bases from V and 2 from J; bases not matched to a gene: 6. The CDR3 sequence is 15 residues long.

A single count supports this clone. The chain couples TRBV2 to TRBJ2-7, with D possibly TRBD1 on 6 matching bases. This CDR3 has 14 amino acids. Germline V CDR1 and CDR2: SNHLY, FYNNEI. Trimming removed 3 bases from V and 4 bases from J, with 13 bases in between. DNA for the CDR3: TGTGCCAGCAGTGAGCAGGGGAGCTATTACGAGCAGTACTTC. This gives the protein CASSEQGSYYEQYF. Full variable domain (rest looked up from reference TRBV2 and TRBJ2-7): EPEVTQTPSHQVTQMGQEVILRCVPISNHLYFYWYRQILGQKVEFLVSFYNNEISEKSEIFDDQFSVERPDGSNFTLKIRSTKLEDSAMYFCASSEQGSYYEQYFGPGTRLTVT.

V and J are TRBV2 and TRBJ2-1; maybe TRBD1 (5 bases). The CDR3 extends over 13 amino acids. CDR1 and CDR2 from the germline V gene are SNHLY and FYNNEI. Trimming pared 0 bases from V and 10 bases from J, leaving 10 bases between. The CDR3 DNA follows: TGTGCCAGCAGTGAAGCGGGGCTATTCGAGCAGTTCTTC. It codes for CASSEAGLFEQFF.

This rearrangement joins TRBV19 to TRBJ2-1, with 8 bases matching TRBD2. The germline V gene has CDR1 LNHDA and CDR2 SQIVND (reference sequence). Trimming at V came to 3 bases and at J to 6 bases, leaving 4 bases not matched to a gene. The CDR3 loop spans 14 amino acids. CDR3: CASSMRGAGNEQFF. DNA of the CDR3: TGTGCCAGTAGTATGCGGGGGGCCGGCAATGAGCAGTTCTTC.

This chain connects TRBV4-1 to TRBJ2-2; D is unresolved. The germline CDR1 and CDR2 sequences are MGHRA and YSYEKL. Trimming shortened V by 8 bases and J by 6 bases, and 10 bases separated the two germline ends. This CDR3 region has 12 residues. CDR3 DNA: TGCGCCAGCCGCGTGTCCGCCGGGGAGCTGTTTTTT. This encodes CASRVSAGELFF.

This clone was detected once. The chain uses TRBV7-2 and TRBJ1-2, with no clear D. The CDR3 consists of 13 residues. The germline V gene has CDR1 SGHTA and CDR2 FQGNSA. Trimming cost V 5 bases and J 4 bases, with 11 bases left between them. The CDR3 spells CASSHGRGYGYTF. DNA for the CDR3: TGTGCCAGCAGCCACGGGCGGGGCTATGGCTACACCTTC.

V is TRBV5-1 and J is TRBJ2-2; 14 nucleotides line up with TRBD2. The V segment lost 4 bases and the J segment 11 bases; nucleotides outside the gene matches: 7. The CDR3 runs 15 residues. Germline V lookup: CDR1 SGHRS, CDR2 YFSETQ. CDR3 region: CASSPGLAGERELFF. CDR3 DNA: TGCGCCAGCAGCCCGGGACTAGCGGGAGAGAGAGAGCTGTTTTTT.

In nucleotides, the CDR3 is TGTGCCAGCAGATATACTAGCGGGAGGGCCAATGAGCAGTTCTTC. Translation: CASRYTSGRANEQFF. This chain links TRBV14 with TRBJ2-1; 13 positions match TRBD2. J gave up 6 bases and V 6 bases, and 5 bases lay outside the gene matches. From germline, CDR1 is SGHDN and CDR2 FVKESK. CDR3 length: 15 residues.

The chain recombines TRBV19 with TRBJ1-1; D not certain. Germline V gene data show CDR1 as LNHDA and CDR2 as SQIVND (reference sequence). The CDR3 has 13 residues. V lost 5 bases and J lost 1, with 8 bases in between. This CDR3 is CASSLPENTEAFF. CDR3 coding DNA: TGTGCCAGTAGTTTACCAGAGAACACTGAAGCTTTCTTT. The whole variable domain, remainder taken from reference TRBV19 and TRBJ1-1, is DGGITQSPKYLFRKEGQNVTLSCEQNLNHDAMYWYRQDPGQGLRLIYYSQIVNDFQKGDIAEGYSVSREKKESFPLTVTSAQKNPTAFYLCASSLPENTEAFFGQGTRLTVV.

CDR3 region: CASSQEQSAGAGYEQYF. CDR3 sequence (DNA): TGCGCCAGCAGCCAAGAACAATCGGCAGGGGCCGGCTACGAGCAGTACTTC. The V call is TRBV4-1, the J call TRBJ2-7; TRBD1 might be the D (6 bases). This CDR3 spans 17 amino acids. Germline CDR1 reads MGHRA; CDR2 reads YSYEKL. V was pared by 0 bases and J by 3 bases, with 18 bases between.

As DNA, the CDR3 is TGTGCCAGCAGCACCCTCAGGGAAGGCTACACCTTC. Amino acids: CASSTLREGYTF. V and J are TRBV28 and TRBJ1-2, with a weak D call TRBD1 (5 bases). Germline V CDR1 and CDR2: MDHEN, SYDVKM. This CDR3 region has 12 residues. Trimming left V 6 bases short and J 8 bases short, with 13 bases between.

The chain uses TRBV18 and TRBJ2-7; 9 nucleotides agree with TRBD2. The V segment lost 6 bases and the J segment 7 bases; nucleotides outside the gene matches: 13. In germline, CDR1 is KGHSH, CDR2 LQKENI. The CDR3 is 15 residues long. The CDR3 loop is CASSLPLAGSWEQYF. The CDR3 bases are TGTGCCAGCTCCCTCCCCCTAGCGGGGTCCTGGGAGCAGTACTTC.

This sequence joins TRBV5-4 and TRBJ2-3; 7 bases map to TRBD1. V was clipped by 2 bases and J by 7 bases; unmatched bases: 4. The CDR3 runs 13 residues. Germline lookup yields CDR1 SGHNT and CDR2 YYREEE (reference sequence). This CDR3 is CASSFTQGYTQYF. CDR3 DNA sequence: TGTGCCAGCAGCTTCACACAGGGGTATACGCAGTATTTT.

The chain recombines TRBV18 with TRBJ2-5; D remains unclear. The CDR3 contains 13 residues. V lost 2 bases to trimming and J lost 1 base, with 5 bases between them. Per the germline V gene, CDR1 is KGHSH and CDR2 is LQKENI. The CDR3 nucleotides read TGTGCCAGCTCACCATTAGCCCAAGAGACCCAGTACTTC. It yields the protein CASSPLAQETQYF.

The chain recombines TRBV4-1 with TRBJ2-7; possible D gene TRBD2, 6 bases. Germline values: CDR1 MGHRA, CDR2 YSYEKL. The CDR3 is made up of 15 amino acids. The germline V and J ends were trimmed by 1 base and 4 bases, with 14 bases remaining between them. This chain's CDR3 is CASSQVVSGQYEQYF. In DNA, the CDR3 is TGCGCCAGCAGCCAAGTGGTTAGCGGCCAATACGAGCAGTACTTC.

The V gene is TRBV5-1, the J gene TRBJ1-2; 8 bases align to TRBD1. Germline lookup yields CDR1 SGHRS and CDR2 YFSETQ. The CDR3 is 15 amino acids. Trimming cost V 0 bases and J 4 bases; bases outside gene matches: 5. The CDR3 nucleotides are TGCGCCAGCAGCTTGGGTTTCGGGACAGGCTATGGCTACACCTTC. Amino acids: CASSLGFGTGYGYTF.

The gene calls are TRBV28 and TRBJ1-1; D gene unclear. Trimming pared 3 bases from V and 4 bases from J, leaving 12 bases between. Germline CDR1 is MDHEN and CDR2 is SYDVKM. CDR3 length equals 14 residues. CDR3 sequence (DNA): TGTGCCAGCAGTTTCGGGAATGGAGGCACTGAAGCTTTCTTT. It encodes CASSFGNGGTEAFF.

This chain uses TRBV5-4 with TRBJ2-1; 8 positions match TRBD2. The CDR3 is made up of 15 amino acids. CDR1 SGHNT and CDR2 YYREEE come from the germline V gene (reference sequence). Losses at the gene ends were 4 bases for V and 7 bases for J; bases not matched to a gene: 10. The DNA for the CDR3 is TGTGCCAGCAGCCCGCCGGGACTAGGGGGAAATGAGCAGTTCTTC. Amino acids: CASSPPGLGGNEQFF.